Below are 32 T cell receptor beta chains sequenced from a single sample in a study of T-cell memory formation after mild COVID-19. TCRdb analysed the 5' RACE reads with MiXCR anew, one entry per CDR3 protein. The sample holds around 400,000 distinct CDR3 sequences; roughly a quarter are singletons and the top ten take roughly 8.9%. Material for sequencing was PBMCs or a T cell subset sorted from them (not recorded which). The receptor source for this set is an adult woman who had mild COVID-19 (a few samples of this study predate the infection). Cell type and time point are not known.

This clonotype was seen a handful of times. The rearrangement links TRBV7-9 to TRBJ2-7, with 7 bases identical to TRBD1. The CDR3 sequence is 14 residues long. In germline, CDR1 is SEHNR, CDR2 FQNEAQ (reference sequence). J gave up 6 bases and V 6 bases, and 11 bases lay outside the gene matches. The CDR3: CASRSGGVNREQYF. As DNA, the CDR3 is TGTGCCAGCAGATCAGGGGGAGTGAATCGCGAGCAGTACTTC.

This chain links TRBV9 with TRBJ1-4; no definite D call. The CDR3 is made up of 13 amino acids. Germline CDR1 and CDR2: SGDLS and YYNGEE. Deletions cut 0 bases from V and 3 bases from J, with 3 bases between. The CDR3 region is CASSVEPNEKLFF. CDR3 DNA sequence: TGTGCCAGCAGCGTAGAACCTAATGAAAAACTGTTTTTT.

In this sample, this clonotype turned up a few times. The chain uses TRBV12-3 or TRBV12-4 and TRBJ2-1; 12 bases fit TRBD1. The J segment lost 1 base and the V segment lost 6 bases, leaving 4 bases of the junction unmatched. The length of the CDR3 is 16 residues. This chain's CDR3 is CASRTGQGASYNEQFF. CDR3 DNA: TGTGCCAGCAGGACGGGACAGGGGGCTTCCTACAATGAGCAGTTCTTC.

The chain has TRBV5-1 and TRBJ1-2; D is uncertain. The CDR3 consists of 15 residues. Germline CDR1 SGHRS, CDR2 YFSETQ. Trimming took off 0 bases at V and 0 bases at J, with 9 bases between the two ends. CDR3: CASSLATGTNYGYTF. In DNA form, the CDR3 reads TGCGCCAGCAGCTTGGCCACCGGGACTAACTATGGCTACACCTTC.

The chain combines TRBV24-1 with TRBJ1-2; no firm D call. Germline CDR1 reads KGHDR; CDR2 reads SFDVKD. This CDR3 region has 14 residues. Trimming shortened V by 4 bases and J by 6 bases, and 14 bases separated the two germline ends. CDR3 residues: CATSDPAWRNGYTF. The CDR3 DNA sequence: TGTGCCACCAGTGACCCGGCTTGGAGGAATGGCTACACCTTC.

This clonotype has more than one count but fewer than ten. The chain employs TRBV6-6 and TRBJ2-7; D gene uncertain. Germline CDR1 MNHNY, CDR2 SVGAGI (reference sequence). V was cut by 8 bases and J by 6 bases, with 11 bases left in between. The CDR3 contains 11 residues. The CDR3 here is CASSPGIEQYF. In DNA form, the CDR3 reads TGTGCCAGCTCCCCTGGGATCGAGCAGTACTTC.

This clonotype came up a few times. The V gene is TRBV10-3, the J gene TRBJ2-5, with TRBD2 identical over 9 bases. V shed 4 bases and J 1 base; nucleotides not matched to a gene: 4. The length of the CDR3 is 15 residues. Germline values: CDR1 ENHRY, CDR2 SYGVKD. The CDR3 is CAISGSSGVQETQYF. CDR3 coding DNA: TGTGCCATCAGTGGATCTAGCGGGGTCCAAGAGACCCAGTACTTC.

This clonotype was seen a handful of times. V and J are TRBV11-2 and TRBJ1-1, with 7 bases identical to TRBD1. Germline lookup yields CDR1 SGHAT and CDR2 FQNNGV. V shed 7 bases, J shed 0 bases, and the junction held 17 bases outside the gene matches. CDR3 length equals 18 residues. The CDR3 nucleotides are TGTGCCAGCACCAGGAGCACACCGGGACAGCGAATGAACACTGAAGCTTTCTTT. It translates to CASTRSTPGQRMNTEAFF.

The chain employs TRBV29-1 and TRBJ2-1; 8 nucleotides match TRBD2. In germline, CDR1 is SQVTM, CDR2 ANQGSEA. CDR3 size: 15 residues. The V and J ends lost 1 base and 5 bases, in that order; junction bases with no gene match: 7. The CDR3: CSVEGRAGGDNEQFF. In DNA form, the CDR3 reads TGCAGCGTTGAAGGTCGGGCGGGGGGCGACAATGAGCAGTTCTTC.

The CDR3 nucleotides read TGTGCCAGAAGACAGGGGGCCTCCTACGAGCAGTACTTC. Translation gives CARRQGASYEQYF. The V call is TRBV2, the J call TRBJ2-7; 10 nucleotides align to TRBD1. Germline trimming cut 9 bases from V and 0 bases from J; bases unmatched to any gene: 2. The CDR3 covers 13 residues. CDR1 is SNHLY, CDR2 FYNNEI, per germline.

The chain is built from TRBV5-1 and TRBJ1-2; 9 bases align to TRBD1. CDR1 is SGHRS and CDR2 is YFSETQ in the germline V gene. This CDR3 is built from 14 residues. V was clipped by 4 bases and J by 4 bases; unmatched bases: 5. The CDR3 nucleotides read TGCGCCAGCAGCCCCACAGGGGGCTTCTATGGCTACACCTTC. Protein product: CASSPTGGFYGYTF.

The rearrangement joins TRBV9 to TRBJ2-7; 14 bases fit TRBD2. Looked up from germline, CDR1 is SGDLS and CDR2 is YYNGEE. This CDR3 spans 16 amino acids. Trimming took 2 bases from V and 6 from J; bases not matched to a gene: 7. The CDR3 bases are TGTGCCAGCAGCGTGGGGACTAGCGGGAGCAGGGGCGAGCAGTACTTC. Encoded protein: CASSVGTSGSRGEQYF.

Only a few counts were recorded for this clonotype. The chain joins TRBV5-1 to TRBJ2-3; 12 bases are shared with TRBD2. Germline loops: CDR1 SGHRS, CDR2 YFSETQ. The CDR3 spans 16 residues. Losses at the gene ends were 4 bases for V and 4 bases for J; bases not matched to a gene: 7. CDR3 nucleotide sequence: TGCGCCAGCAGCGTGCTGACTAGCGGGAGAGCAGATACGCAGTATTTT. It specifies CASSVLTSGRADTQYF.

This clonotype was seen more than once but under ten times. V is TRBV13 and J is TRBJ1-3; weak D call: TRBD1 (5 bases). Germline-derived CDR1 and CDR2 are PRHDT and FYEKMQ (reference sequence). Trimming removed 1 base at V and 2 bases at J, with 9 bases between. The CDR3 extends over 15 amino acids. CDR3 amino acids: CASSLAGNTGNTIYF. For the CDR3, the DNA is TGTGCCAGCAGCTTAGCAGGGAATACTGGAAACACCATATATTTT. Full variable domain (missing parts from reference TRBV13 and TRBJ1-3): AAGVIQSPRHLIKEKRETATLKCYPIPRHDTVYWYQQGPGQDPQFLISFYEKMQSDKGSIPDRFSAQQFSDYHSELNMSSLELGDSALYFCASSLAGNTGNTIYFGEGSWLTVV.

The V and J genes are TRBV6-5 and TRBJ2-4; tentatively, D is TRBD2 (5 bases). Trimming pared 0 bases from V and 0 bases from J, leaving 18 bases between. The CDR3 loop spans 19 amino acids. Germline values: CDR1 MNHEY, CDR2 SVGAGI. CDR3 sequence (DNA): TGTGCCAGCAGTTACTCTGGCACGGCGGTCGGGGTAGCCAAAAACATTCAGTACTTC. It translates to CASSYSGTAVGVAKNIQYF.

V usage is TRBV7-9 and J usage is TRBJ1-3, with 8 nucleotides matching TRBD1. Germline CDR1 reads SEHNR; CDR2 reads FQNEAQ (reference sequence). After removal of 5 bases from V and 8 bases from J, the junction contained 5 bases not matched to a gene. The CDR3 is 13 amino acids. CDR3 nucleotide sequence: TGTGCCAGCAGCCCCAGGGGGCCAGACACCATATATTTT. Its protein is CASSPRGPDTIYF.

Remarks on this clonotype: A much larger clone lies a single base off, so this may be a read error. The rearrangement uses TRBV7-2 and TRBJ2-5, with 7 bases lining up with TRBD1. The J call is in doubt because the DNA end fits TRBJ2-1 better. The length of the CDR3 is 14 residues. Germline assignment: CDR1 SGHTA and CDR2 FQGNSA. This chain's CDR3 is CASSQGDHQETQFF. In nucleotides, the CDR3 is TGTGCCAGCAGCCAGGGGGATCACCAAGAGACCCAGTTCTTC.

The chain couples TRBV12-3 or TRBV12-4 to TRBJ1-2; D ambiguous. Trimming removed 6 bases at V and 8 bases at J, with 22 bases between. The CDR3 length is 15 residues. CDR3 sequence (DNA): TGTGCCAGCAGCCGAACCTCGTTAGGAGTGGAGGGCTACACCTTC. This sequence encodes CASSRTSLGVEGYTF.

The chain uses TRBV7-8 and TRBJ2-3; 14 nucleotides match TRBD2. Germline-derived CDR1 and CDR2 are SGHVS and FQNEAQ. V shed 2 bases, J shed 1 base, and the junction held 8 bases outside the gene matches. This CDR3 comprises 19 residues. In DNA form, the CDR3 reads TGTGCCAGCAGCTTATTCGGACTAGCGGGAGGTCGGGGCACAGATACGCAGTATTTT. This codes for CASSLFGLAGGRGTDTQYF.

This chain connects TRBV7-8 to TRBJ1-6, with unresolved D. In germline, CDR1 is SGHVS, CDR2 FQNEAQ. Trimming cost V 5 bases and J 7 bases, with 9 bases left between them. The CDR3 is 13 residues long. Here the CDR3 reads CASSPPANSPLHF. Here the CDR3 DNA reads TGTGCCAGCAGCCCCCCGGCAAATTCACCCCTCCACTTT.

The chain recombines TRBV5-1 with TRBJ2-5; a weak D match, TRBD2 (6 bases). Trimming removed 1 base from V and 5 bases from J, with 15 bases in between. The CDR3 has 15 residues. In germline, CDR1 is SGHRS, CDR2 YFSETQ. This CDR3 is CASSLHGGEVETQYF. The CDR3 DNA is TGCGCCAGCAGCTTGCATGGCGGGGAGGTGGAGACCCAGTACTTC.

The table lists this clonotype with a few counts. This rearrangement joins TRBV5-1 to TRBJ2-1, with a possible D match to TRBD2 (6 bases). The CDR3 runs 16 residues. The V gene's germline CDR1 is SGHRS and CDR2 YFSETQ. Trimming cost V 1 base and J 8 bases, with 19 bases left between them. In DNA, the CDR3 is TGCGCCAGCAGCTTGTCCCCGGGACTCCAGGGCGATGAGCAGTTCTTC. Amino acid sequence: CASSLSPGLQGDEQFF.

The J gene is TRBJ2-4, the V gene TRBV20-1, with D perhaps given as TRBD1 or TRBD2 (6 bases each). Trimming removed 3 bases at V and 6 bases at J, with 15 bases between. The CDR3 consists of 14 residues. Per germline, CDR1 DFQATT and CDR2 SNEGSKA (reference sequence). CDR3 region: CSASRGGTTNIQYF. The CDR3, as DNA: TGCAGTGCTAGCCGAGGAGGGACAACAAACATTCAGTACTTC.

The chain has TRBV7-9 and TRBJ1-1, with D possibly TRBD1 on 6 matching bases. Trimming cost V 6 bases and J 1 base, with 21 bases left between them. This CDR3 region has 17 residues. Germline loops: CDR1 SEHNR, CDR2 FQNEAQ (reference sequence). CDR3 bases: TGTGCCAGCAGTTTACAGGGAGGTGGGGGATCGAACACTGAAGCTTTCTTT. The encoded protein is CASSLQGGGGSNTEAFF.

This clonotype appeared a few times. V is TRBV11-2 and J is TRBJ2-1, with D hard to call. Trimming pared 5 bases from V and 2 bases from J, leaving 13 bases between. The CDR3 contains 15 residues. Germline assignment: CDR1 SGHAT and CDR2 FQNNGV. The CDR3 reads CASSPIRHPYNEQFF. CDR3 in DNA: TGTGCCAGCAGCCCCATCCGCCACCCCTACAATGAGCAGTTCTTC.

The rearrangement uses TRBV12-3 or TRBV12-4 and TRBJ2-1; 15 nucleotides align to TRBD2. With 6 bases clipped from V and 8 bases from J, the junction kept 5 bases outside the gene matches. The CDR3 is made up of 15 amino acids. The CDR3 DNA is TGTGCCAGCAGCATCTGGACTAGCGGGGGGGATGAGCAGTTCTTC. It yields the protein CASSIWTSGGDEQFF.

This clonotype was observed many times. CDR3 residues: CASSSTGLAAHSPDTQYF. CDR3 DNA: TGCGCCAGCAGCTCCACGGGGCTGGCAGCCCACAGCCCAGATACGCAGTATTTT. The V gene is TRBV5-1, the J gene TRBJ2-3; D could derive from TRBD1 or TRBD2 (5 bases each). CDR1 and CDR2 (germline): SGHRS, YFSETQ. Trimming stripped 3 bases from V and 4 bases from J, with 24 bases between. The CDR3 extends over 18 amino acids.

The chain uses TRBV5-1 and TRBJ1-6; the D gene is possibly TRBD1 (6 bases). The CDR3 is 14 amino acids. V lost 2 bases and J lost 7, with 10 bases in between. Germline lookup yields CDR1 SGHRS and CDR2 YFSETQ. As DNA, the CDR3 is TGCGCCAGCAGCTTCGGACAGAGAAATTCACCCCTCCACTTT. This sequence encodes CASSFGQRNSPLHF.

This chain joins TRBV12-3 or TRBV12-4 and TRBJ2-5; D may be TRBD2 (5 bases). The CDR3 loop spans 16 amino acids. V gave up 6 bases and J gave up 4 bases, with 21 bases separating them. The CDR3 coding sequence is TGTGCCAGCAGCCAACCGTCGGGAATAGAGCGAGAGACCCAGTACTTC. It is translated as CASSQPSGIERETQYF.

This clonotype was detected only a few times. The chain has TRBV4-1 and TRBJ2-3, with TRBD2 matching 10 bases. The junction had 6 bases not matched to a gene; V was cut back by 4 bases and J by 5 bases. CDR1 and CDR2 (germline): MGHRA, YSYEKL. CDR3 length: 15 residues. CDR3: CASSRPAGGQDTQYF. CDR3 DNA: TGCGCCAGCAGCCGCCCAGCGGGGGGGCAAGATACGCAGTATTTT.

CDR3 loop: CAISTGVTEAFF. CDR3 nucleotides: TGTGCCATCAGTACCGGTGTCACTGAAGCTTTCTTT. This chain uses TRBV10-3 with TRBJ1-1; D gene unclear. The germline V and J ends were trimmed by 5 bases and 4 bases, with 8 bases remaining between them. This CDR3 has 12 amino acids. Per the germline V gene, CDR1 is ENHRY and CDR2 is SYGVKD.

This sequence joins TRBV7-8 and TRBJ1-1; 7 positions match TRBD1. The CDR3 sequence is 14 residues long. CDR1 and CDR2 (germline): SGHVS, FQNEAQ. J lost 0 bases, V lost 5 bases, and 3 bases had no gene match. CDR3 DNA: TGTGCCAGCAGCGACGACAGGGTGAACACTGAAGCTTTCTTT. It codes for CASSDDRVNTEAFF. Supplemented by reference TRBV7-8 and TRBJ1-1, the full variable domain reads GAGVSQSPRYKVAKRGQDVALRCDPISGHVSLFWYQQALGQGPEFLTYFQNEAQLDKSGLPSDRFFAERPEGSVSTLKIQRTQQEDSAVYLCASSDDRVNTEAFFGQGTRLTVV.